This T cell receptor beta chain was sequenced during a study of response to subunit inactivated influenza vaccine. Study outcomes and limitations: Authors suggested each seasonal flu vaccination may recruit only limited numbers of new T cells.

The CDR3 runs 15 residues. Germline V CDR1 and CDR2: DFQATT, SNEGSKA (reference sequence). Trimming cost V 6 bases and J 0 bases, with 15 bases left between them. In regard to this clonotype: Antigen unknown.

One entry per CDR3 protein, called by TCRdb with MiXCR from the RT-PCR reads. Of roughly 520,000 distinct CDR3 sequences in the sample, 25% were seen once. The chain employs TRBV20-1 and TRBJ2-1, with TRBD2 as a possible D gene (6 bases). This clonotype originated in a man aged 50-59 years who received an inactivated influenza vaccine. The sample consisted of CD4+ T cells sorted from PBMCs, taken around 5 days after vaccination. The CDR3 protein is CSASGGYRSYNEQFF. Here the CDR3 DNA reads TGCAGTGCCAGCGGAGGGTACCGCTCCTACAATGAGCAGTTCTTC.